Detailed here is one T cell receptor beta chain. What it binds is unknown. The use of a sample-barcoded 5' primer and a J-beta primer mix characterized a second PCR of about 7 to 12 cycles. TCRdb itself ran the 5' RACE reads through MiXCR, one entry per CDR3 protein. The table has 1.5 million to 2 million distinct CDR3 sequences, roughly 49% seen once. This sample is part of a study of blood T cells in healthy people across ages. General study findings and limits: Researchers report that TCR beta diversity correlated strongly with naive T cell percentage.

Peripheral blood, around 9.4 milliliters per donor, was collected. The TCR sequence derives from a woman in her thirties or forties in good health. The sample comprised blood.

CDR3 in amino acids: CASSRTVETQYF. In nucleotides, the CDR3 is TGCGCCAGCTCCAGAACAGTAGAGACCCAGTACTTC. The J gene is TRBJ2-5, the V gene TRBV5-1; D remains unclear. The CDR3 sequence is 12 residues long. V was cut by 7 bases and J by 4 bases, with 11 bases left in between. Germline V gives CDR1 SGHRS, CDR2 YFSETQ.